The table lists the clone carrying this T cell receptor (beta chain) with a few counts. Data came from immunoSEQ multiplex PCR; TCRdb stores just in-frame clones and leaves some out. The sample consists of over a million clones, roughly 74% of them appearing once. This entry is derived from a study of shared clonotypes between healthy human individuals. The TCR originated in a man between 18 and 35 years old in good health. Some clones in this sample may be carry-over from other donors' samples. The source material was memory CD4+ T cells from PBMCs. Specified subset: CD45RA-negative fraction.

Written as DNA, the CDR3 is TGTGCCAGCAGCTTAGCTCGGGACAGACCTCAGCCCCAGCATTTT. Residues: CASSLARDRPQPQHF. The rearrangement joins TRBV7-9 to TRBJ1-5; 7 nucleotides match TRBD1. V shed 0 bases, J shed 6 bases, and the junction held 5 bases outside the gene matches. CDR1 SEHNR and CDR2 FQNEAQ come from the germline V gene (reference sequence). The CDR3 is 15 residues long.